The TCR beta chain under discussion was sequenced for a study of shared clonotypes between healthy human individuals. Original data processing: ImmunoSEQ junction-only sequences lacked quality scores, so their filtering differed. Measured with immunoSEQ multiplex PCR; TCRdb has only the in-frame clones, and not every one. V and J calls and clone size are as listed in that table; D and trimming were resolved from the DNA. The data show 1.4 million or so clones, around 98.5% seen once. The V gene lost 0 bases and the J gene lost 5 bases, with 7 bases spanning the gap. CDR3 length: 13 residues. Germline loops: CDR1 SGHVS, CDR2 FNYEAQ. This clone was found once.

The rearrangement uses TRBV7-6 and TRBJ2-5, with D uncertain. The sample consisted of naive CD4+ T cells sorted from blood. The subset is: CD45RA+ positively selected. This receptor was taken from a man between 25 and 39 years old in good health. The CDR3 DNA reads TGTGCCAGCAGCTTAGCAGGGATGGAGACCCAGTACTTC. It yields the protein CASSLAGMETQYF.